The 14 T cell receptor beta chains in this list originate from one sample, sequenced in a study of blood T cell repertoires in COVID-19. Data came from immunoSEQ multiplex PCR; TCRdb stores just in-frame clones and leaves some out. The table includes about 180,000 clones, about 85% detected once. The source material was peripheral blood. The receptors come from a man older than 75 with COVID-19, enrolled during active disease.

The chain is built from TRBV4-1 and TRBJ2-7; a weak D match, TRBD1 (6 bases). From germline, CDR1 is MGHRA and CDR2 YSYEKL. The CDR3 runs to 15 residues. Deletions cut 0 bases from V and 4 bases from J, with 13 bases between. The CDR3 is CASSQDPTGTYEQYF. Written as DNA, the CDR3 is TGCGCCAGCAGCCAAGATCCCACAGGGACATACGAGCAGTACTTC.

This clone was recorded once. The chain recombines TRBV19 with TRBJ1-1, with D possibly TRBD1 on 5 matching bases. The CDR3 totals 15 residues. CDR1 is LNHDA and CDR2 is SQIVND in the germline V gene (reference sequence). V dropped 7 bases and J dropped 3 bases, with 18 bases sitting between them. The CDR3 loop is CASTKGRRGDTEAFF. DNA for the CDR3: TGTGCCAGTACCAAGGGGAGGAGAGGGGACACTGAAGCTTTCTTT.

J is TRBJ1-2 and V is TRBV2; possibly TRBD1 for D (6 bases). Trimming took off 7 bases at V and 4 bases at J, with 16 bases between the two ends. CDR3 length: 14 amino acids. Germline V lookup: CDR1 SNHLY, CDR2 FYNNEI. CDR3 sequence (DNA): TGTGCCAGCAAAAAACAGGGAACCCGCTATGGCTACACCTTC. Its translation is CASKKQGTRYGYTF.

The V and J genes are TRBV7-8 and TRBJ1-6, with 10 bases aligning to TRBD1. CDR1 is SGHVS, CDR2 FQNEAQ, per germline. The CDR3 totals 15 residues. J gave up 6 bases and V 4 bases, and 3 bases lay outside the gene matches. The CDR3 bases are TGTGCCAGCAGCTCCCGGGACAGGGGTAATTCACCCCTCCACTTT. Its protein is CASSSRDRGNSPLHF.

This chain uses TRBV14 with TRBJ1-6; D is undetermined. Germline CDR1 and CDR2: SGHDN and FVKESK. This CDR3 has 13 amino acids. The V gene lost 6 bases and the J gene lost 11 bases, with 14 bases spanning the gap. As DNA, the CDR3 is TGTGCCAGCAGTCCTGGAGTCGGAGCACCCCTCCACTTT. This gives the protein CASSPGVGAPLHF.

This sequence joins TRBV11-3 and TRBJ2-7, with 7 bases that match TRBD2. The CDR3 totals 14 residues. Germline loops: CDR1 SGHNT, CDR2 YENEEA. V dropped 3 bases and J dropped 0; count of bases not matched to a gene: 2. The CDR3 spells CASSLGGISYEQYF. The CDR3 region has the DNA TGTGCCAGCAGCTTGGGGGGGATCTCCTACGAGCAGTACTTC.

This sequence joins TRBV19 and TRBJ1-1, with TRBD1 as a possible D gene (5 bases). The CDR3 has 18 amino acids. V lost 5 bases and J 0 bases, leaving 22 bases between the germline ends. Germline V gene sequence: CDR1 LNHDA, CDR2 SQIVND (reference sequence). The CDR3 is CASSVLGGGDYMNTEAFF. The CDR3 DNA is TGTGCCAGTAGTGTCCTAGGTGGGGGGGACTACATGAACACTGAAGCTTTCTTT.

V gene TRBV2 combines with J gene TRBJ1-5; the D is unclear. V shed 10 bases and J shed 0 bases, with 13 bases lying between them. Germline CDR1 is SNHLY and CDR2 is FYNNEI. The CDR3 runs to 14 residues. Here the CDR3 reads CATSESHSNQPQHF. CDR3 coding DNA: TGTGCCACCTCGGAGAGCCATAGCAATCAGCCCCAGCATTTT.

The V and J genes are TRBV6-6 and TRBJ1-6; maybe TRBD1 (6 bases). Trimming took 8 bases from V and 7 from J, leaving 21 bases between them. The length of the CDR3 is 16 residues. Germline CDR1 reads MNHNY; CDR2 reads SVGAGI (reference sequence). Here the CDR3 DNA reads TGTGCCAGCTCGACGGGGGGGCCGAGGACCAATTCACCCCTCCACTTT. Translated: CASSTGGPRTNSPLHF.

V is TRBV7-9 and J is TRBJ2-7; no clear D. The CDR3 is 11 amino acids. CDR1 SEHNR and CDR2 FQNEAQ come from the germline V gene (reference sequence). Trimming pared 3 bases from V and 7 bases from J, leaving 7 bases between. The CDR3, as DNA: TGTGCCAGCAGCTTCGGGTGGGAGCAGTACTTC. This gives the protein CASSFGWEQYF.

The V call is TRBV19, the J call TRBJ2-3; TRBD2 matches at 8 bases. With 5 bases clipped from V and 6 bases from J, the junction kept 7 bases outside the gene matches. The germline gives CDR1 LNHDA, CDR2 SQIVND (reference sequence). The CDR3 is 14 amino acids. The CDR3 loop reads CASSQAGGRDTQYF. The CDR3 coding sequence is TGTGCCAGTAGTCAGGCGGGGGGAAGGGATACGCAGTATTTT.

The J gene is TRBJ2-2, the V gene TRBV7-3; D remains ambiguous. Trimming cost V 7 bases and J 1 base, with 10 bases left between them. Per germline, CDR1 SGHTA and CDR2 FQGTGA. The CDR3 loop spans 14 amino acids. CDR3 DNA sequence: TGTGCCAGCACCGATACTCTGAACACCGGGGAGCTGTTTTTT. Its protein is CASTDTLNTGELFF.

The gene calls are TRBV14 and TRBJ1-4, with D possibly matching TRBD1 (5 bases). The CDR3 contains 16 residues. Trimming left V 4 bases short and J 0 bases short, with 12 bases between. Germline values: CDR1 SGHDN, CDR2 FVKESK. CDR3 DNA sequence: TGTGCCAGCAGCCCCCGTCGGGGGGCAACTAATGAAAAACTGTTTTTT. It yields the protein CASSPRRGATNEKLFF.

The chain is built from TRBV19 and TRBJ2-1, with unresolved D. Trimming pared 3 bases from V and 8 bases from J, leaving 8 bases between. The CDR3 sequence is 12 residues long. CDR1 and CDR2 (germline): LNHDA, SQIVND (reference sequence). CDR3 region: CASSIRVDEQFF. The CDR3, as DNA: TGTGCCAGTAGTATTCGAGTTGATGAGCAGTTCTTC.